This T cell receptor beta chain is drawn from a study of PD-1 blockade in mismatch repair-deficient tumors. Time point denoted: approximately nine-day in vitro stimulation with candidate neoantigen peptide 5. Libraries were prepared by immunoSEQ multiplex PCR; TCRdb keeps only in-frame clonotypes and omits some of them. The sample consists of roughly 15,000 clones, more than 80% of them appearing once. Comment on this clone: Antigen unknown.

V dropped 4 bases and J dropped 3 bases, with 9 bases sitting between them. Germline CDR1 is MNHEY and CDR2 is SVGAGI. The CDR3 extends over 13 amino acids. The chain couples TRBV6-5 to TRBJ1-1; unclear D gene. The source material was cells cultured in vitro, sampled from a patient treated with pembrolizumab. This clonotype was sampled from an adult with mismatch repair-deficient cancer. In DNA, the CDR3 is TGTGCCAGCAGTTTTATCGGGGACACTGAAGCTTTCTTT. Protein sequence: CASSFIGDTEAFF.